These T cell receptor beta chains were read from a single sample in a study of human T cells and chemical hapten exposure. TCRdb re-derived calls from the RACE reads in MiXCR, one entry per CDR3 protein. The sample consists of 50,000 to 70,000 distinct CDR3 sequences, around 12% of them appearing once. The starting material was whole blood, obtained in connection with sensitization to the hapten diphenylcyclopropenone (DPC). These receptors were taken from a man younger than 40 with alopecia areata. Some clones in this sample may be carry-over from other donors' samples. Both conserved end residues are part of each CDR3. The D gene is left open where the match is weak. Where a row states a size, it is once, few, many or the class of an expanded clone; other rows omit it.

D	V	J	size	CDR3
.	TRBV29-1	TRBJ2-1	many	CSVSGAFRDEQFF
.	TRBV11-2	TRBJ1-1	few	CASSLDLGTEAFF
.	TRBV28	TRBJ1-1	.	CASSLQVPFGEAFF
TRBD1	TRBV10-3	TRBJ1-6	many	CAISEQVDRENSPLHF
TRBD2	TRBV28	TRBJ2-3	few	CAARGSLAGTGDTQYF
.	TRBV5-1	TRBJ1-6	few	CASSLGDRRFSPPLHF
TRBD1	TRBV5-1	TRBJ2-1	many	CASSLTTGQRRNEQFF
.	TRBV6-1	TRBJ1-1	few	CASSERGVVGAGTEAFF
TRBD2	TRBV7-6	TRBJ2-3	many	CASSSLAGRLGDTQYF
.	TRBV28	TRBJ2-7	.	CASSLTGRGILSEQYF
.	TRBV6-4	TRBJ1-6	few	CASSDQGSNSPLHF
TRBD1	TRBV7-9	TRBJ1-5	.	CASTPDRGGNQPQHF
.	TRBV7-8	TRBJ1-2	.	CASSSDTSWGGYTF
.	TRBV29-1	TRBJ1-1	.	CSVAPVTMNTEAFF
.	TRBV28	TRBJ2-2	many	CASTTSKRAMNTGELFF
.	TRBV5-5	TRBJ1-1	many	CASSSHAPDTEAFF
.	TRBV5-1	TRBJ2-1	few	CASSLAQGRNEQFF
.	TRBV27	TRBJ2-3	few	CASSLKGGPTDTQYF
.	TRBV25-1	TRBJ2-3	many	CASSGWDGILITDTQYF
.	TRBV5-4	TRBJ2-3	.	CASSSMKDTGTDTQYF
.	TRBV9	TRBJ2-3	.	CASSRMDLGATDTQYF
.	TRBV29-1	TRBJ2-7	few	CSVGVGANYEQYF
.	TRBV7-2	TRBJ2-2	many	CASSLRLVQVLANTGELFF
.	TRBV2	TRBJ2-5	few	CASNMNQGQETQYF
TRBD2	TRBV7-9	TRBJ2-3	.	CASSWTSTRTDTQYF
TRBD1	TRBV7-9	TRBJ2-7	few	CASSPRPGQGSEQYF
TRBD1	TRBV28	TRBJ1-5	few	CASSFMGTGGGQPQHF
.	TRBV20-1	TRBJ2-3	.	CSAKSTDTQYF
TRBD1	TRBV30	TRBJ2-5	many	CARAGTGGYQETQYF
.	TRBV29-1	TRBJ2-5	.	CSAQGLGPIQETQYF
TRBD1	TRBV7-2	TRBJ1-1	many	CASSSTGTANTEAFF
.	TRBV2	TRBJ1-1	.	CASSGLRNTEAFF
.	TRBV7-2	TRBJ2-1	many	CASSDGQPISGEFF
TRBD1	TRBV4-1	TRBJ2-1	few	CASSPQGQRSNEQFF
.	TRBV7-6	TRBJ2-3	few	CASSPAGPTDTQYF
.	TRBV29-1	TRBJ2-5	few	CSVIGRWKQETQYF
TRBD1	TRBV5-1	TRBJ1-2	.	CASSNRGNLYGYTF
.	TRBV6-2/TRBV6-3	TRBJ2-7	many	CASNRASGYSSYEQYF
.	TRBV5-1	TRBJ2-2	many	CASSPDSSNTGELFF
.	TRBV24-1	TRBJ2-1	few	CATSDLDTGRRDEQFF
TRBD1	TRBV7-2	TRBJ1-3	.	CASSPGQGGNTIYF
.	TRBV6-4	TRBJ2-2	medium-sized	CASSDSYTGELFF
.	TRBV28	TRBJ1-4	few	CASSLGGARGEKLFF
.	TRBV2	TRBJ1-5	many	CASTLRGGSNQPQHF
TRBD1	TRBV29-1	TRBJ1-1	many	CSVAPRQGPNTEAFF
.	TRBV5-6	TRBJ2-2	few	CASSLATSGTGELFF
TRBD1	TRBV29-1	TRBJ2-7	few	CSVKQGYEQYF
TRBD1	TRBV5-6	TRBJ1-5	few	CASSRGTGGPRPQHF